This T cell receptor (beta chain) was observed in a study of T cell responses to AZD1222 COVID-19 vaccine listed by TCRdb under 2021. With respect to the entire study: A total of under 250 trial participants underwent TCR sequencing, of whom approximately 200 had received two doses of AZD1222 and around 26 had received two doses of the MenACWY control vaccine. Trial participants were enrolled by age into 18-55, 56-69 and 70-plus year subgroups, with about 150, 28 and 57 TCR-sequenced participants respectively. The paper as a whole reports these results and caveats: After two AZD1222 doses, spike-specific TCR breadth and depth were significantly higher than at day 0 and than in MenACWY recipients. In the small 56-69-year group, the increase in depth fell short of significance, most likely because of low power. Epitopes outside the regions mutated in the B.1.351 and B.1.1.7 variants were reportedly recognized by nearly half of the unique spike-specific TCRs. Because no day 14 peak-response samples were available, repertoires were characterized only after the peak T cell response. CD4 TCRs associated with the vaccine covered the entire spike protein, and the dominant responses were in regions 160-218 and 743-854. Conclusions about previously exposed vaccinees are limited because only six or seven AZD1222 recipients were SARS-CoV-2 seropositive at baseline. Participants were mostly white British and included more females than males, and it was suggested by the authors that clonal diversity may have been underestimated.

To note about this clone: This clone's antigen is unknown. There are no base qualities to consult, and no much larger clone falls within one base.

Relative to germline, V is 0 bases shorter and J is 3 bases shorter, with 9 bases between their ends. The CDR3 runs 14 amino acids, cysteine and phenylalanine included. The entry retains the CDR3 DNA only, 42 bases that are in frame from base 1. The germline V gene (reference sequence) specifies SGHKS as CDR1 and YYEKEE as CDR2. The CDR3 regions of human TCRbeta chains were analyzed by immunosequencing. Regarding the original processing steps: TCRs in the repertoires were matched against a reference library of SARS-CoV-2-specific TCRs that had been generated with the MIRA antigen-specificity platform. Breadth meant the fraction of unique TCRs that were SARS-CoV-2-associated, whereas depth meant the fraction of total T cells that were SARS-CoV-2-associated. Using the MIRA data, each spike-specific TCR was assigned both to the spike region to which the TCR was reactive and to a CD4 or CD8 class. Log10-transformed breadth and depth values were compared by one-way ANOVA with Sidak's multiple comparisons tests. The table was pulled from immuneACCESS by TCRdb, which kept in-frame rearrangements only. Such tables lose some clones; where checked, under half of the loss comes from unresolved V genes, and the rest has no known cause. V and J calls and clone size come straight from that table; D and trimming were deduced from the DNA. The sample records about 120,000 clones, 85% to 90% of which are singletons. Of the sample, 2.5% to 3.5% falls within the top ten clones.

The time point label of this sample denotes: about 28 days (+/-7) after the second vaccine dose. AZD1222 recipients with second doses at about 4 weeks or about 12 weeks were pooled, because spike-specific TCR depth and breadth did not differ between schedules. Vaccinee samples were obtained from the UK trials COV001 and COV002, which included a single-blind randomized controlled phase 2/3 trial of AZD1222 (ChAdOx1 nCoV-19) in healthy adults. Trial participant PBMC samples were collected at day 0 and day 28 after the second dose for TCRbeta chain sequencing. The TCR sequence derives from an adult who received the AZD1222 COVID-19 vaccine. The rearranged segments are TRBV5-5 and TRBJ1-1, with no confident D gene call. The input for sequencing was peripheral blood, taken 28 days after the second AZD1222 dose. The nucleotide sequence reads as follows: TGTGCCAGCAGCTTGGCCTATGGGTACACTGAAGCTTTCTTT. This translates into CASSLAYGYTEAFF.